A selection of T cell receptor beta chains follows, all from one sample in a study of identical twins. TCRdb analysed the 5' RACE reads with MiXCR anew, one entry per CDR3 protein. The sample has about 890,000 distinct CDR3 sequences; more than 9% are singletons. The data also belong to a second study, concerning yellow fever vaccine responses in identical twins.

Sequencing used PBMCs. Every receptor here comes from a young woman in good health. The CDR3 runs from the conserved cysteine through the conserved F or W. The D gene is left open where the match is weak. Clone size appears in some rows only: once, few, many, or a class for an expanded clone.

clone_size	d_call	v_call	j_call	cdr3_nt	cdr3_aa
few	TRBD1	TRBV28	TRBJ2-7	TGTGCCAGCAGCCAGCCTGGGACAGGGGTATCCTACGAGCAGTACTTC	CASSQPGTGVSYEQYF
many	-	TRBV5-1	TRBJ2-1	TGCGCCAGCAGCATTGACGGGGGCTCCTACAATGAGCAGTTCTTC	CASSIDGGSYNEQFF
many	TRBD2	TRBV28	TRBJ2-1	TGTGCCAGCAGTTCTAGCGGGGAGATAAACAATGAGCAGTTCTTC	CASSSSGEINNEQFF
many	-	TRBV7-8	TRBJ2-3	TGTGCCAGCAGCATCCCCACAGATACGCAGTATTTT	CASSIPTDTQYF
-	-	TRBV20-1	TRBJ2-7	TGCAGTGCTAGAGAGCTCGCCACCTACGAGCAGTACTTC	CSARELATYEQYF
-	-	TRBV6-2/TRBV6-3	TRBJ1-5	TGTGCCAGCAGTCCTGACAGATACTACAATCAGCCCCAGCATTTT	CASSPDRYYNQPQHF
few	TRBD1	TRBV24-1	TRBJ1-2	TGTGCCACCAGATCCGGGACAGGGTCAGCTGGCTACACCTTC	CATRSGTGSAGYTF
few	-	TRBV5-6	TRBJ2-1	TGTGCCAGCAGCTTGAAATTGACAGCCTACAATGAGCAGTTCTTC	CASSLKLTAYNEQFF
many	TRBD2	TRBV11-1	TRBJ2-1	TGTGCCAGCAGCTTAGTTGGACTAGCGGGCCCCTCCTACAATGAGCAGTTCTTC	CASSLVGLAGPSYNEQFF
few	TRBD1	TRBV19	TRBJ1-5	TGTGCCAGTAGCATAGACAGGGCTAGCAATCAGCCCCAGCATTTT	CASSIDRASNQPQHF
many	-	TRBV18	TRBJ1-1	TGTGCCAGCTCACCACCCACAGGGAACACTGAAGCTTTCTTT	CASSPPTGNTEAFF
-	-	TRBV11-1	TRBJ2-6	TGTGCCAGCAGCTCCCCCGGGTCCCCGGGCCCTGGGGCCAACGTCCTGACTTTC	CASSSPGSPGPGANVLTF
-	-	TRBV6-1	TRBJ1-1	TGTGCCAGCTACGGGCGCCCGAGGGACACTGAAGCTTTCTTT	CASYGRPRDTEAFF
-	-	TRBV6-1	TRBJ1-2	TGTGCCAGCACCCAAGGGGGTATCCTTAACTATGGCTACACCTTC	CASTQGGILNYGYTF
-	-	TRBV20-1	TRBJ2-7	TGCAGTGCTTATGGGGGGGCAGGGAGATCCTACGAGCAGTACTTC	CSAYGGAGRSYEQYF
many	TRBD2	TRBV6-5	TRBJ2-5	TGTGCCAGCAGTTACTCGACGTCTAGCGGGCAAGAGACCCAGTACTTC	CASSYSTSSGQETQYF
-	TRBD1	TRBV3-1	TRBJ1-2	TGTGCCAGCAGCCAAGTCAAGACAGGGGCCGCGGCGGGCTACACCTTC	CASSQVKTGAAAGYTF
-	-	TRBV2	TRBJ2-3	TGTGCCAGCATGGAGTTGGGCGACGGCACAGATACGCAGTATTTT	CASMELGDGTDTQYF
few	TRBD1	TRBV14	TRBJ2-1	TGTGCCAGCAGCCAAAACAGGGGCCCTTACAATGAGCAGTTCTTC	CASSQNRGPYNEQFF
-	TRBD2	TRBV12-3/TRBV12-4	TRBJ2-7	TGTGCCAGCAGTCCCCTCCTAGCGGGCCCCTACGAGCAGTACTTC	CASSPLLAGPYEQYF
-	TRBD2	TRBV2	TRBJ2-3	TGTGCCAGCAGTGAACGCAACCGGGGGGGCCCAGATACGCAGTATTTT	CASSERNRGGPDTQYF
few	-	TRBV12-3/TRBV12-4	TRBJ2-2	TGTGCCAGCAGTTCCGCGGGCAGACTGAACACCGGGGAGCTGTTTTTT	CASSSAGRLNTGELFF
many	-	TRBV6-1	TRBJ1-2	TGTGCCAGCAGTGAAGCCGAGGGAAACTATGGCTACACCTTC	CASSEAEGNYGYTF
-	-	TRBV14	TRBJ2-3	TGTGCCAGCAGCCATGGCTATAACACAGATACGCAGTATTTT	CASSHGYNTDTQYF
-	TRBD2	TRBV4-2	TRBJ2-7	TGTGCCAGCAGCCAAGTTGGGAGCGGGAATCGCGAGCAGTACTTC	CASSQVGSGNREQYF
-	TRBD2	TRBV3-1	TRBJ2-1	TGTGCCAGCAGCCTATTAGCGGGAGGGCGTGTTCCGGATGAGCAGTTCTTC	CASSLLAGGRVPDEQFF
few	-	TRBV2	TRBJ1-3	TGTGCCAGCAGTGGAGGCAGGGGAGACACCATATATTTT	CASSGGRGDTIYF
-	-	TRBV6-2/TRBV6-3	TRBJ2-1	TGTGCCAGCAGAGGACTAAAAGGGCCCACTGAGCAGTTCTTC	CASRGLKGPTEQFF
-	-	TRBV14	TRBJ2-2	TGTGCCAGCAGCCAAAGAGTCGGGGAGCTGTTTTTT	CASSQRVGELFF
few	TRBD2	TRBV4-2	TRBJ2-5	TGTGCCAGCAGCCAAGATCCGGGCGGGAGGGAGACCCAGTACTTC	CASSQDPGGRETQYF
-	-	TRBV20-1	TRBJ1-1	TGCAGTGCTAGCCGCCCTGACCTGAACACTGAAGCTTTCTTT	CSASRPDLNTEAFF
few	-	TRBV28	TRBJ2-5	TGTGCCAGCAGCCCGAGCCGGGAGCCCTTTGGTCCCCAGTACTTC	CASSPSREPFGPQYF
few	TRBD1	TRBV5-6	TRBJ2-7	TGTGCCAGCAGCTTCGGGACAGGGTTCGACGAGCAGTACTTC	CASSFGTGFDEQYF
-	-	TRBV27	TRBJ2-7	TGTGCCAGCAGTTTACCCGGGCCAGGCGAGCAGTACTTC	CASSLPGPGEQYF